This record looks at one TCR beta chain sequence and its context. Its antigen is not identified. This sample was taken from a study of beta chain features in type 1 diabetes. Study-wide results and limits: Healthy donors had naive, central memory and Treg TCRB repertoires that appeared less similar than those seen among patients.

The whole isolated RNA underwent reverse transcription, so sequencing captured expressed TCRB transcripts. The data were produced by immunoSEQ multiplex PCR, yet TCRdb's version contains in-frame clones alone and is incomplete. The sample yields roughly 310,000 clones, roughly 11% seen once. CDR1 and CDR2 (germline): SGDLS, YYNGEE. CDR3 length: 15 residues. V gave up 0 bases and J gave up 7 bases; unmatched junction bases: 9. The sequence came from a young woman in good health. The chain uses TRBV9 and TRBJ2-7; 8 nucleotides agree with TRBD2. The sequencing sample was made of naive CD4+ T cells from blood. The CDR3 DNA reads TGTGCCAGCAGCGTAGATGGGACTAGATCGTCGGAGCAGTACTTC. As protein: CASSVDGTRSSEQYF.